Following are 2 T cell receptor beta chains from one sample sequenced in a study of CD8 T cells in ankylosing spondylitis. TCRdb re-analysed the 5' RACE reads in MiXCR, keeping a single row per CDR3 protein. The data contain about 220,000 distinct CDR3 sequences, roughly 26% of them singletons. Sample: blood, either unsorted or a sorted T cell fraction (not recorded which). All receptors come from a male donor with ankylosing spondylitis or in good health (not recorded which).

The rearrangement links TRBV29-1 to TRBJ2-3, with D unclear. The CDR3 is made up of 13 amino acids. The ends were cut back, 1 base at V and 2 bases at J, with 7 bases in the middle. CDR1 is SQVTM and CDR2 is ANQGSEA in the germline V gene. The CDR3 DNA reads as TGCAGCGTTGAAGCTACCTACACAGATACGCAGTATTTT. It is translated as CSVEATYTDTQYF.

V is TRBV12-3 or TRBV12-4 and J is TRBJ2-3; D unclear. The CDR3 spans 15 residues. Deletions cut 5 bases from V and 1 base from J, with 13 bases between. CDR3 nucleotide sequence: TGTGCCAGCAGTCTTGAGGCCTTGGGCACAGATACGCAGTATTTT. This sequence encodes CASSLEALGTDTQYF.